This TCR beta chain derives from a study of T cell responses to AZD1222 COVID-19 vaccine. Study at large: Pooled samples include second doses given at about 4 or 12 weeks. Notes on the study in general: The repertoires were collected only after the peak T cell response. Only a handful of AZD1222 recipients, about six in all, had baseline seropositivity. It should be noted that donors were predominantly white British and more often female, and clonal diversity was possibly underestimated.

The data were produced by immunoSEQ multiplex PCR, yet TCRdb's version contains in-frame clones alone and is incomplete. The data contain about 110,000 clones, about 89% of them singletons. As for this clone: Its antigen remains unidentified.

The CDR3 length is 19 residues. The V gene lost 0 bases and the J gene lost 1 base, with 22 bases spanning the gap. Germline V lookup: CDR1 SGHRS, CDR2 YFSETQ. J is TRBJ1-1 and V is TRBV5-1, with D perhaps TRBD1 (6 bases). Sequencing was performed on peripheral blood, taken on day 0 of AZD1222 vaccination. This clonotype originated in an adult in good health. CDR3 amino acids: CASSLAATGTFKRNTEAFF. Written as DNA, the CDR3 is TGCGCCAGCAGCTTGGCGGCTACCGGGACATTCAAGCGGAACACTGAAGCTTTCTTT.